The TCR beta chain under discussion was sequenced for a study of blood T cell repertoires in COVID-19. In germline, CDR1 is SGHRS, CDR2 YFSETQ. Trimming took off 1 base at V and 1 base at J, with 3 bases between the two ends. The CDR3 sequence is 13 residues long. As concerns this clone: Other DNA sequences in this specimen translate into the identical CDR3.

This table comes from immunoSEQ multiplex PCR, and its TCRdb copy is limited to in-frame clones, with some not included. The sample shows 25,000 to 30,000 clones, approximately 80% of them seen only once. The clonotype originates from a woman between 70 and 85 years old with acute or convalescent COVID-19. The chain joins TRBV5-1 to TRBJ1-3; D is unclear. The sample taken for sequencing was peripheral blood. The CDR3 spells CASSLSSGNTIYF. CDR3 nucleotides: TGCGCCAGCAGCTTGTCTTCTGGAAACACCATATATTTT.